This TCR beta chain emerged from a study of T cell repertoires in cytomegalovirus infection. Study details: The study used recently identified HLA-C-restricted and well-studied HLA-B-restricted CMV epitopes. An indication of both CMV infection and matching HLA type came from public TCR beta signatures. Findings and limits, study-wide: Across the ex vivo response, the dominant clonotypes were HLA-C-restricted CMV-specific TCR beta clonotypes. Identification of carriers of CMV plus the relevant HLA was performed using cumulative public TCR beta family frequency.

The CDR3 has 17 residues. CDR1 SEHNR and CDR2 FQNEAQ come from the germline V gene (reference sequence). In regard to this clonotype: What it binds is unknown. A read error may account for a junction end that differs from germline.

A single record per CDR3 protein comes from TCRdb applying MiXCR to the reads. Of about 770,000 distinct CDR3 sequences in the sample, around 29% are singletons; the top ten hold around 13%. Material: cultured CD8+ T cells from PBMCs, obtained from culture after CMV antigen stimulation. This sequence originates from a human donor in good health (CMV status not recorded). Some clones in this sample may be carry-over from other donors' samples. The chain couples TRBV7-9 to TRBJ2-1, with TRBD2 matching 11 bases. The CDR3 DNA sequence: TGTGCTAGCAGCTCCCGAACGACTAGCGGGGAGGGGACTGAGCAGTTCTTC. Translated, it gives CASSSRTTSGEGTEQFF.